This TCR beta chain was profiled in a study of beta chain features in type 1 diabetes listed by TCRdb under 2018. General notes on the study: No differences in mean age, gender distribution, total cell number or subset yield were found between patients and healthy donors. A total of about 110 million sorted cells were examined across all samples, and the number of cells per subset was strongly correlated with RNA yield. The study compared TCRB repertoires of sorted circulating CD4+ T cell subsets between recently diagnosed type 1 diabetes patients and matched healthy donors. Regulatory and stem cell-like memory subsets were isolated from only 8 patients and roughly eight healthy donors, whereas naive and central memory subsets came from all 30 or so donors.

The entire isolated RNA was reverse transcribed using the High Capacity cDNA Reverse Transcription Kit, and thus expressed TCRB transcripts were sequenced. Deep immunoSEQ sequencing was performed on naive, central memory and regulatory T cell samples, with an average of roughly 3.5 million total reads per sample. After sorted cells were lysed in RLT buffer, RNA was extracted with DNase-treated RNeasy Micro or Mini kits, with the choice depending on cell number. To prevent cross-contamination, every cell subset was processed on its own, while patient and healthy donor samples were processed together. Using the immunoSEQ multiplex PCR, TCRB sequences were amplified from cDNA into 87-bp fragments spanning the CDR3 region. The amplicons were sequenced using the Illumina HiSeq platform. Per the authors' processing: PCR bias was computationally corrected using synthetic template baselines, reads within Hamming distance 2 were collapsed, and singletons that could not be merged were discarded. Reads were aligned to IMGT to assign V, D and J genes, CDR3 length, and insertions or deletions at six rearrangement sites. Clonotype counts were normalized to sorted cell number within each subset before computing true diversity and Gini coefficients with the tcR R package. The overlap coefficient, calculated on TCRB nucleotide sequences, was used to measure repertoire sharing. TCRdb obtained this table from immuneACCESS and retained in-frame rearrangements with V and J assigned. These tables miss some clones; where compared with another copy, unresolved V genes account for less than half of the shortfall, and the remainder is unexplained. V, J and clone size are those of that table, while D and trimming were read from the DNA. The table for this sample lists about 150,000 clones; over 7.5% of them were counted only once. The ten largest clones add up to nearly 0.65% of the sample.

The research as a whole found: Naive, central memory and regulatory TCRB repertoires appeared to be more alike among patients than among healthy donors. Because cDNA was sequenced instead of genomic DNA, activated cells with high expression could be over-represented, although the groups did not differ in activation or CD3 levels. In all four CD4+ subsets, TCRB CDR3 length was moderately but significantly shorter in type 1 diabetes patients. At VDJ recombination sites, patients with type 1 diabetes made fewer insertions and deleted more nucleotides, a pattern implying thymic rearrangement abnormalities. Shorter templates might be favored by PCR, yet because patient and control samples were amplified and corrected together, any such skew would affect both groups equally. Because the HLA sub-analyses included only small numbers of individuals, any influence of HLA type on TCRB rearrangement was left unresolved.

Of note for this clone: The specificity of this receptor is unknown. It has no much larger one-base neighbor in the sample; base qualities were not kept.

Each donor gave one peripheral blood draw, roughly 120 mL on average, collected into heparinised tubes. Using a panel that included CD45RO, CCR7, CD25, CD127, CD95 and CD27, naive, central memory, regulatory and stem cell-like memory CD4+ T cells were sorted on a BD FACSAria II. A purity above 95% was achieved for all sorted populations. Right away, PBMCs were isolated by Lymphoprep density gradient centrifugation and were stained directly, with no culture step. Samples were stained and sorted in pairs, with one healthy donor and one patient per experiment, so that batch effects were minimized. V loses 2 bases at its end and J loses 4 bases; junction bases beyond the gene matches: 7. The CDR1 and CDR2 encoded by the germline V gene are SQVTM and ANQGSEA. Taken from cysteine to phenylalanine, the CDR3 has 15 residues. Of all the DNA, just the CDR3 is kept, 45 bases in frame from base 1.

The sequencing input was central memory CD4+ T cells from blood. This sequence originates from a man in his late teens or twenties in good health. The chain links TRBV29-1 with TRBJ2-1, and TRBD2 aligns with 8 junction nucleotides. The DNA sequence is given as TGCAGCGTTGAATCGGATAGCGGGAATTACAATGAGCAGTTCTTC. Its product reads: CSVESDSGNYNEQFF.